A selection of T cell receptor beta chains follows, all from one sample in a study of graft-versus-host responses after intestinal transplantation. The repertoire was sequenced with immunoSEQ multiplex PCR; TCRdb's copy has only in-frame clones and lacks some. Altogether roughly 45,000 clones are present, approximately 94% being singletons, with the ten largest covering roughly 1.5%. The sequencing here drew on PBMCs, taken around 330 days after intestinal transplant. Source of these receptors: a human patient who received an intestinal transplant, so some T cells may come from the graft donor. The CDR3 runs from the conserved cysteine through the conserved F or W. The order of the fields is J gene, clone size, D gene, V gene, CDR3 DNA, CDR3 protein. A D gene is named only where the DNA matches it firmly. Clone sizes are given selectively: once, few, many, or a class where the clone is expanded.

TRBJ1-4,.,.,TRBV6-5,TGTGCCAGCAGTTTCAGTCGGGACCGGGGTGAAAAACTGTTTTTT,CASSFSRDRGEKLFF
TRBJ2-7,once,TRBD2,TRBV7-9,TGTGCCAGCAGCTCCTTGGCCGAGGGACTAGCGGAGTGGGAGCAGTACTTC,CASSSLAEGLAEWEQYF
TRBJ1-1,.,TRBD1,TRBV6-1,TGTGCCAGCAGTTCCACAGGGGGTTATACTGAAGCTTTCTTT,CASSSTGGYTEAFF
TRBJ2-1,.,TRBD1,TRBV5-4,TGTGCCAGCAGCTTGGCCAGGGGGACCTTGGGATACTCCTACAATGAGCAGTTCTTC,CASSLARGTLGYSYNEQFF
TRBJ2-5,once,TRBD2,TRBV30,TGTGCCCAGACTAGCGGGGGCCTCAGGCAGTACTTC,CAQTSGGLRQYF
TRBJ1-3,.,.,TRBV6-1,TGTGCCACCGAAACCGGGACATCTGGAAACACCATATATTTT,CATETGTSGNTIYF
TRBJ1-2,.,TRBD1,TRBV6-5,TGTGCCAGCAGTGCACAGGGGACGGGTGGCTACACCTTC,CASSAQGTGGYTF
TRBJ1-2,.,TRBD1,TRBV7-9,TGTGCCAGCAGCTTACTGGGACAGGACTATGGCTACACCTTC,CASSLLGQDYGYTF
TRBJ1-1,.,.,TRBV18,TGTGCCAGCTCACCGGAGGGGTACGGTGAAGCTTTCTTT,CASSPEGYGEAFF
TRBJ2-7,.,.,TRBV7-2,TGTGCCAGCAGCCACGACCCCGGCCCCTACGAGCAGTACTTC,CASSHDPGPYEQYF
TRBJ2-1,.,TRBD1,TRBV5-6,TGTGCCAGCAGCGGGACAGGGTACAATGAGCAGTTCTTC,CASSGTGYNEQFF
TRBJ2-1,.,TRBD2,TRBV30,TGTGCCTGGAGTAACCAACGTCCTCGGACTAGCCGCCGCCCCTACAATGAGCAGTTCTTC,CAWSNQRPRTSRRPYNEQFF
TRBJ2-3,.,TRBD2,TRBV7-2,TGTGCCAGCAGCTTCAGCGGGGGCTTTAGCACAGATACGCAGTATTTT,CASSFSGGFSTDTQYF
TRBJ2-2,.,TRBD1,TRBV7-3,TGTGCCAGCAGCTCTCCGGGACAGGGCACCGGGGAGCTGTTTTTT,CASSSPGQGTGELFF
TRBJ1-1,once,TRBD1,TRBV6-1,TGTGCCAGCAGGGGACAGCCGAACACTGAAGCTTTCTTT,CASRGQPNTEAFF
TRBJ2-5,.,.,TRBV7-9,TGTGCCAGCAGCTTATTAAGGGGATCTAGCGACCTCAAAGAGACCCAGTACTTC,CASSLLRGSSDLKETQYF
TRBJ2-1,.,.,TRBV19,TGTGCCAGTAGTACGCTGGACATCTCCCCTAACAATGAGCAGTTCTTC,CASSTLDISPNNEQFF
TRBJ2-7,once,.,TRBV7-9,TGTGCCAGCAGCTTAGACAGGTTTGTCGAGCAGTACTTC,CASSLDRFVEQYF
TRBJ1-2,.,TRBD1,TRBV30,TGTGCCTGGAGCCGGGGACAGGGGGCAGGCTATGGCTACACCTTC,CAWSRGQGAGYGYTF
TRBJ2-4,.,.,TRBV2,TGTGCCAGCAGTGAAGGGAAAGGGGCTCAAAACATTCAGTACTTC,CASSEGKGAQNIQYF
TRBJ1-6,.,.,TRBV2,TGTGCCAGCAAACCGACATATATGGATTCACCCCTCCACTTT,CASKPTYMDSPLHF
TRBJ2-7,.,TRBD1,TRBV5-1,TGCGCCAGCAGCTCGCCGGGACAGGGGGTCTACGAGCAGTACTTC,CASSSPGQGVYEQYF
TRBJ1-2,.,.,TRBV11-1,TGTGCCAGCAGCTTAGGGTTTCGCAACTATGGCTACACCTTC,CASSLGFRNYGYTF
TRBJ2-1,.,.,TRBV9,TGTGCCAGCAGCGTTGAGCCCGACATAAATGAGCAGTTCTTC,CASSVEPDINEQFF
TRBJ1-5,.,.,TRBV21-1,TGTGCCAGCAGCAAAGTAAGGGGTCGAAGCAATCAGCCCCAGCATTTT,CASSKVRGRSNQPQHF